The clone carrying this TCR beta chain was found once. The target antigen is unknown. A read error may be the cause here, since a much bigger clone is one base away. The sample originates from a study of tumor-infiltrating lymphocytes in primary liver carcinoma. The wider study: The study included patients who were men and women aged 30 to 69 years.

Unsorted whole blood yielded the blood RNA, and germline DNA was also extracted. The patients, who had chronic HBV infection, were treatment-naive (untreated). Around 4 milliliters of peripheral blood were collected before surgery. General observations from the study: In the absence of sorting, bulk samples left CD4+ and CD8+ repertoires uncompared.

The CDR3 totals 15 residues. Germline lookup yields CDR1 ENHRY and CDR2 SYGVKD. The input was 500 ng total RNA; TCR beta cDNA was made from it with a constant-region primer. Modified slightly, ARM-PCR produced TCR beta libraries over three nested multiplex PCR rounds. Running roughly 10 cycles apiece, the first two PCR rounds relied on TRBV1-TRBV30 forward primers together with a C-beta reverse primer. TCRdb recomputed calls from the multiplex PCR reads with MiXCR, one row per CDR3 protein. The data contain about 330,000 distinct CDR3 sequences, about 65% of them singletons. The source material was peripheral blood. The chain is built from TRBV10-3 and TRBJ2-3; 8 bases align to TRBD2. The sequence was obtained from a man between 40 and 49 years old with primary liver carcinoma and hepatitis B virus infection. The CDR3 here is CAIRKLAESRDTQYF. Here the CDR3 DNA reads TGTGCCATCAGAAAACTAGCGGAAAGCAGAGATACGCAGTATTTT.